The entry below describes one T cell receptor (beta chain). The antigen is unknown. The data derive from a study of cytomegalovirus exposure and HLA in healthy donors. It was with 60 Vbeta and 13 Jbeta primers that the PCR ran. Only in-frame clones appear in the TCRdb table, and some are missing; sequencing was by immunoSEQ multiplex PCR. The sample consists of 150,000 to 200,000 clones, about 75% of them appearing once. CDR3 length equals 14 residues. The V end lost 0 bases, the J end lost 8 bases, and 12 bases lay between the germline ends. Germline CDR1 reads SGHRS; CDR2 reads YFSETQ. Study-wide results and caveats: Rarity held for most TCR sequences, but there were some public TCRs that occurred in many donors. Versus the approximately 720-donor mean, an Asian-associated ancestry cluster reportedly showed fewer N-insertions in a later analysis.

The chain is built from TRBV5-1 and TRBJ2-1, with a possible D match to TRBD1 (6 bases). Sequences were obtained from PBMCs. This sequence originates from a male donor in good health and CMV-seronegative. In DNA, the CDR3 is TGCGCCAGCAGCTTGGTTCAGGGGCAGGATGAGCAGTTCTTC. The encoded protein is CASSLVQGQDEQFF.